These 22 T cell receptor beta chains share one sample of origin, sequenced in a study of CD8 T cells in ankylosing spondylitis. Overall study results and limits: Ankylosing spondylitis blood appeared to be characterized by a TCR beta motif of several highly homologous variants.

Their antigens are not known. TCRdb used MiXCR to reprocess the 5' RACE reads, holding one entry per CDR3 protein. The table lists approximately 520,000 distinct CDR3 sequences, roughly 5.2% of them singletons, with under 4.5% in the top ten. Sequencing used blood, either unsorted or a sorted T cell fraction (not recorded which). These receptors were obtained from a male donor with ankylosing spondylitis.

The table lists this clonotype with many counts. This rearrangement joins TRBV6-2 or TRBV6-3 to TRBJ2-7; no reliable D call. Trimming cost V 6 bases and J 0 bases, with 15 bases left between them. This CDR3 is 15 amino acids long. Germline CDR1 and CDR2: MNHEY and SVGEGT. Written as DNA, the CDR3 is TGTGCCAGCAGCTTACAACCCCCCAGCTCCTACGAGCAGTACTTC. Its translation is CASSLQPPSSYEQYF.

This clonotype was picked up many times. V gene TRBV2 combines with J gene TRBJ2-4; D may be TRBD2 (6 bases). Trimming removed 3 bases from V and 0 bases from J, with 12 bases in between. Germline-derived CDR1 and CDR2 are SNHLY and FYNNEI. This CDR3 contains 16 residues. In DNA, the CDR3 is TGTGCCAGCAGTGAGGGGGGACCACTAGCCAAAAACATTCAGTACTTC. Its translation: CASSEGGPLAKNIQYF.

There are many counts of this clonotype. The rearrangement links TRBV7-9 to TRBJ2-2; unclear D gene. Germline loops: CDR1 SEHNR, CDR2 FQNEAQ (reference sequence). Deletions cut 5 bases from V and 3 bases from J, with 7 bases between. The CDR3 is made up of 13 amino acids. The CDR3 DNA reads as TGTGCCAGCAGCCGCGGAGACACCGGGGAGCTGTTTTTT. Amino acids: CASSRGDTGELFF.

The sample holds many counts of this clonotype. CDR3 in amino acids: CASSDSPSTGELFF. CDR3 nucleotide sequence: TGTGCCAGCAGCGACAGTCCGAGCACCGGGGAGCTGTTTTTT. V and J are TRBV28 and TRBJ2-2, with a tentative D call TRBD1 (5 bases). This CDR3 comprises 14 residues. Trimming removed 6 bases at V and 4 bases at J, with 12 bases between. Germline V gives CDR1 MDHEN, CDR2 SYDVKM.

This clonotype occurred many times. This chain connects TRBV20-1 to TRBJ1-2, with TRBD1 identical over 11 bases. V was pared by 3 bases and J by 3 bases, with 6 bases of the junction left unmatched. This CDR3 is 15 amino acids long. The V gene's germline CDR1 is DFQATT and CDR2 SNEGSKA (reference sequence). CDR3 loop: CSASEGGQGDYGYTF. The CDR3 coding sequence is TGCAGTGCTAGTGAGGGGGGACAGGGGGACTATGGCTACACCTTC.

This clonotype came up many times. This chain links TRBV20-1 with TRBJ2-7, with TRBD2 matching 8 bases. The V gene end was trimmed by 5 bases and the J gene end by 6 bases; junction bases not matched to a gene: 6. CDR3 size: 12 residues. Germline CDR1 is DFQATT and CDR2 is SNEGSKA (reference sequence). This CDR3 reads CSAQAGVREQYF. Written as DNA, the CDR3 is TGCAGTGCTCAAGCGGGAGTACGCGAGCAGTACTTC.

The rearrangement uses TRBV7-9 and TRBJ1-5; a weak D match, TRBD1 (5 bases). Germline CDR1 SEHNR, CDR2 FQNEAQ (reference sequence). The CDR3 is made up of 12 amino acids. Trimming left V 1 base short and J 14 bases short, with 12 bases between. In nucleotides, the CDR3 is TGTGCCAGCAGCTTAGACAGGCATGTTAAGCATTTT. Translated: CASSLDRHVKHF.

This clonotype has only a few counts. This chain links TRBV7-2 with TRBJ2-1, with TRBD1 as a possible D gene (5 bases). The germline V gene encodes CDR1 SGHTA and CDR2 FQGNSA. This CDR3 is 14 amino acids long. The V end was cut by 5 bases, the J end by 7 bases, with 15 bases between. This CDR3 reads CASSPEKGQNEQFF. In DNA, the CDR3 is TGTGCCAGCAGCCCAGAAAAGGGGCAGAATGAGCAGTTCTTC.

This chain joins TRBV20-1 and TRBJ2-3, with D possibly TRBD1 on 6 matching bases. The CDR3 has 15 residues. CDR1 is DFQATT and CDR2 is SNEGSKA in the germline V gene (reference sequence). The CDR3 DNA is TGCAGCGCAACGCTGGGGGCCGGTGACACAGATACGCAGTATTTT. This sequence encodes CSATLGAGDTDTQYF.

This clonotype was observed at least ten times. V and J are TRBV5-4 and TRBJ2-2; D might be TRBD2 (6 bases). V lost 3 bases, J lost 6 bases, and 18 bases lay in between. There are 16 residues in the CDR3. CDR1 is SGHNT and CDR2 is YYREEE in the germline V gene (reference sequence). The CDR3 DNA is TGTGCCAGCAGCTACGGTCAGGCCCCGGGGGCCGGGGAGCTGTTTTTT. Translated, it gives CASSYGQAPGAGELFF.

The table lists this clonotype with a few counts. The rearrangement uses TRBV18 and TRBJ2-4, with TRBD2 identical over 8 bases. The CDR3 has 16 amino acids. Germline trimming cut 3 bases from V and 5 bases from J; bases unmatched to any gene: 9. From germline, CDR1 is KGHSH and CDR2 LQKENI. CDR3 region: CASSPLPGTRENIQYF. The CDR3 DNA sequence: TGTGCCAGCTCACCTCTCCCCGGGACTAGAGAAAACATTCAGTACTTC.

A few counts support this clonotype. The gene calls are TRBV7-9 and TRBJ2-1, with TRBD2 matching over 11 bases. CDR1 and CDR2 (germline): SEHNR, FQNEAQ (reference sequence). The CDR3 is 15 residues long. After removal of 5 bases from V and 8 bases from J, the junction contained 8 bases not matched to a gene. The chain's CDR3 is CASSRLAGGTYEQFF. CDR3 sequence (DNA): TGTGCCAGCAGCCGTCTAGCGGGAGGTACCTATGAGCAGTTCTTC.

Concerning this clonotype itself: Just one base apart from a much larger clone, this may be a read error. The chain uses TRBV7-3 and TRBJ1-1; D remains ambiguous. CDR1 is SGHTA and CDR2 is FQGTGA in the germline V gene. The CDR3 is 14 residues long. The CDR3 loop reads CANSLKAGNTEAFF. CDR3 sequence (DNA): TGTGCCAACAGCTTAAAGGCGGGGAACACTGAAGCTTTCTTT.

In its sample, this clonotype was seen a few times. The chain combines TRBV14 with TRBJ1-2; maybe TRBD1 (5 bases). This CDR3 has 15 amino acids. Trimming removed 1 base from V and 5 bases from J, with 14 bases in between. The germline gives CDR1 SGHDN, CDR2 FVKESK. CDR3 sequence (DNA): TGTGCCAGCAGCCAAGCCCCCCGGGGCAGGTATGGCTACACCTTC. The encoded protein is CASSQAPRGRYGYTF. Looking up the rest from reference TRBV14 and TRBJ1-2 gives the full variable domain: EAGVTQFPSHSVIEKGQTVTLRCDPISGHDNLYWYRRVMGKEIKFLLHFVKESKQDESGMPNNRFLAERTGGTYSTLKVQPAELEDSGVYFCASSQAPRGRYGYTFGSGTRLTVV.

A few counts support this clonotype. The CDR3 loop reads CASSSLPYPTYEQYF. The CDR3 DNA follows: TGTGCCAGCAGCTCCCTTCCATACCCCACCTACGAGCAGTACTTC. This chain joins TRBV7-6 and TRBJ2-7; D call uncertain. The CDR3 consists of 15 residues. Germline V gene data show CDR1 as SGHVS and CDR2 as FNYEAQ. The V and J ends lost 4 bases and 2 bases respectively, with 15 bases between them. The whole variable domain, remainder taken from reference TRBV7-6 and TRBJ2-7, is GAGVSQSPRYKVTKRGQDVALRCDPISGHVSLYWYRQALGQGPEFLTYFNYEAQQDKSGLPNDRFSAERPEGSISTLTIQRTEQRDSAMYRCASSSLPYPTYEQYFGPGTRLTVT.

This clonotype was detected ten times or more. The chain carries TRBV5-4 and TRBJ1-2; the match to TRBD1 covers 10 bases. The trim removed 0 bases at V and 3 bases at J, leaving 14 bases unmatched. The CDR3 runs to 19 residues. The germline gives CDR1 SGHNT, CDR2 YYREEE (reference sequence). The CDR3 loop is CASSLGTGGIPAFHYGYTF. CDR3 sequence (DNA): TGTGCCAGCAGCTTGGGGACAGGGGGTATTCCGGCTTTCCACTATGGCTACACCTTC.

This clonotype was detected many times. This chain's CDR3 is CSVEEMSTEAFF. CDR3 DNA sequence: TGCAGCGTGGAGGAAATGAGCACTGAAGCTTTCTTT. This chain links TRBV29-1 with TRBJ1-1; D uncertain. Germline lookup yields CDR1 SQVTM and CDR2 ANQGSEA. V was clipped by 6 bases and J by 4 bases, with 12 bases between them. This CDR3 is 12 amino acids long.

This rearrangement joins TRBV7-3 to TRBJ1-2; a possible D gene is TRBD1 (6 bases). The CDR3 sequence is 16 residues long. V was shortened by 1 base and J by 4 bases, with 16 bases between the two germline ends. CDR1 is SGHTA and CDR2 is FQGTGA in the germline V gene. Here the CDR3 DNA reads TGTGCCAGCAGCTTAAGGGGAGGACAGTCAATCTATGGCTACACCTTC. Translated: CASSLRGGQSIYGYTF.

This clonotype appeared many times. Here the CDR3 reads CSAADPRLAGFYEQYF. CDR3 bases: TGCAGTGCTGCCGACCCTCGACTAGCGGGGTTCTACGAGCAGTACTTC. The V call is TRBV20-1, the J call TRBJ2-7; TRBD2 agrees at 11 bases. Per germline, CDR1 DFQATT and CDR2 SNEGSKA (reference sequence). V was pared by 5 bases and J by 3 bases, with 12 bases of the junction left unmatched. CDR3 length equals 16 residues.

This clonotype occurred many times. The chain has TRBV20-1 and TRBJ2-5, with TRBD2 as a possible D gene (6 bases). V lost 6 bases to trimming and J lost 2 bases, with 16 bases between them. Germline V gene lookup returns CDR1 DFQATT and CDR2 SNEGSKA (reference sequence). The CDR3 runs 14 residues. The CDR3 loop reads CSATPGSGQETQYF. For the CDR3, the DNA is TGCAGTGCGACCCCGGGTAGCGGACAAGAGACCCAGTACTTC.

This clonotype came up many times. The V call is TRBV4-1, the J call TRBJ1-4; D gene unclear. V dropped 2 bases and J dropped 3 bases, with 28 bases sitting between them. This CDR3 region has 21 residues. The germline V gene has CDR1 MGHRA and CDR2 YSYEKL. The CDR3 coding sequence is TGCGCCAGCAGCCAACGACCGAACATCGGGTCGTCGCGGCGGTCTAATGAAAAACTGTTTTTT. It encodes CASSQRPNIGSSRRSNEKLFF.

In regard to this clonotype: A much larger clonotype is one base distant, so this may be a read error. The chain links TRBV12-3 or TRBV12-4 to TRBJ2-2, with a possible D match to TRBD1 (6 bases). The V end lost 6 bases, the J end lost 4 bases, and 18 bases lay between the germline ends. The CDR3 totals 16 residues. This chain's CDR3 is CASRPFWTVSTGELFF. The CDR3 region has the DNA TGTGCCAGCAGGCCTTTTTGGACAGTGAGCACCGGGGAGCTGTTTTTT.